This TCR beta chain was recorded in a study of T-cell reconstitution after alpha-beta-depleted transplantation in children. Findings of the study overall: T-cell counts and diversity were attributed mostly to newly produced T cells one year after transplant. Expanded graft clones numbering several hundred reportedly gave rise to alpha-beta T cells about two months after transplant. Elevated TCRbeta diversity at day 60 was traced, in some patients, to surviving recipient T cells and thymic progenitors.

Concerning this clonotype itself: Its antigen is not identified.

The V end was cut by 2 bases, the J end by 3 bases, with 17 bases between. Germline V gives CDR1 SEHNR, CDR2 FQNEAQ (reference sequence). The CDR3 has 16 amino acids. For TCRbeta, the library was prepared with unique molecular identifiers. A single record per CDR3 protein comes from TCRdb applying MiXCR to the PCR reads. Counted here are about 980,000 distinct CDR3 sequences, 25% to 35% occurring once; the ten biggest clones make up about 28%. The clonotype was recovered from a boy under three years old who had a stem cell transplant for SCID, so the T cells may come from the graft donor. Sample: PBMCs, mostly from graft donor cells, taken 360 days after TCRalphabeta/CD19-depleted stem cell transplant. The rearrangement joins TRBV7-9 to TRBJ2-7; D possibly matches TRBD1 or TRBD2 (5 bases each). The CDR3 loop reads CASSLLRDEGYYEQYF. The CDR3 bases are TGTGCCAGCAGCTTACTCCGGGACGAAGGATACTACGAGCAGTACTTC.